This TCR beta chain was found in a study of tumor and adjacent non-tumor tissue in lung cancer. TCRbeta libraries were built with three rounds of nested PCR, modified from ARM-PCR. TCRdb called the multiplex PCR reads again in MiXCR, with one record for every CDR3 protein. The sample lists tens of thousands of distinct CDR3 sequences, over 75% occurring once. This sample's RNA came from whole unsorted tissue. As concerns this clonotype: The antigen remains undetermined. With a much larger clone just one base away, this may be a read error.

Germline V gene lookup returns CDR1 SNHLY and CDR2 FYNNEI. The CDR3 consists of 16 residues. Regarding the study as a whole: In normal lung, the top 100 clones were significantly more dominant than in tumor.

The sample was lung tumor tissue. The sequence derives from a woman aged 50 to 65 with non-small cell lung cancer. The chain couples TRBV2 to TRBJ1-6, with D tentatively TRBD1 (6 bases). The CDR3 sequence is CVSNLNGQIGNSPLHF. CDR3 DNA sequence: TGTGTCAGCAATCTCAATGGACAGATAGGGAATTCACCCCTCCACTTT.